A single sample is the source of the 23 T cell receptor beta chains below, sequenced in a study of blood T cell repertoires in COVID-19. TCRdb keeps only in-frame clones here, not all; method: immunoSEQ multiplex PCR. This sample has approximately 260,000 clones, with roughly 81% found just once. Material: PBMCs or T cells enriched from blood (not recorded which). The receptors were sampled from a woman in her forties or fifties who had been exposed to COVID-19.

This rearrangement joins TRBV6-5 to TRBJ2-5; D perhaps matches TRBD1 (5 bases). V lost 6 bases to trimming and J lost 7 bases, with 21 bases between them. Germline CDR1 is MNHEY and CDR2 is SVGAGI. The CDR3 loop spans 15 amino acids. For the CDR3, the DNA is TGTGCCAGCAGCTACCAGGGCCCCAGGAGAGGGACCCAGTACTTC. Its protein product is CASSYQGPRRGTQYF.

The genes are TRBV29-1 and TRBJ1-1; unclear D gene. Trimming shortened V by 5 bases and J by 0 bases, and 13 bases separated the two germline ends. CDR1 and CDR2 from the germline V gene are SQVTM and ANQGSEA. This CDR3 contains 14 residues. This CDR3 is CSVSFPGMNTEAFF. CDR3 nucleotide sequence: TGCAGCGTTTCGTTTCCAGGCATGAACACTGAAGCTTTCTTT.

The rearrangement joins TRBV6-5 to TRBJ2-5; the match to TRBD1 covers 8 bases. Germline CDR1 and CDR2: MNHEY and SVGAGI. V dropped 4 bases and J dropped 4; count of bases not matched to a gene: 11. CDR3 length equals 16 residues. CDR3 sequence (DNA): TGTGCCAGCAGTTCCGTAAACCTACAGGGGGGAGAGACCCAGTACTTC. Translation: CASSSVNLQGGETQYF.

The chain has TRBV19 and TRBJ2-7, with a possible D match to TRBD2 (5 bases). This CDR3 spans 14 amino acids. Deletions cut 6 bases from V and 2 bases from J, with 14 bases between. Germline V lookup: CDR1 LNHDA, CDR2 SQIVND (reference sequence). CDR3 nucleotide sequence: TGTGCCAGTAGCACCTTGAAGAGGGCCTACGAGCAGTACTTC. Translating gives CASSTLKRAYEQYF.

The chain couples TRBV7-9 to TRBJ1-4, with D perhaps TRBD1 (5 bases). V was clipped by 5 bases and J by 8 bases, with 15 bases between them. The germline V gene encodes CDR1 SEHNR and CDR2 FQNEAQ (reference sequence). CDR3 length equals 14 residues. This chain's CDR3 is CASSRLGAGEKLFF. The CDR3 bases are TGTGCCAGCAGCCGCCTAGGGGCGGGGGAAAAACTGTTTTTT.

J is TRBJ1-5 and V is TRBV5-5, with a weak D call TRBD1 (6 bases). Trimming removed 3 bases from V and 4 bases from J, with 14 bases in between. The CDR3 is 15 residues long. CDR1 SGHKS and CDR2 YYEKEE come from the germline V gene (reference sequence). The CDR3 DNA sequence: TGTGCCAGCAGCTCGACCGGGACAAAAAATCAGCCCCAGCATTTT. It yields the protein CASSSTGTKNQPQHF. The complete variable domain, with remaining parts taken from reference TRBV5-5 and TRBJ1-5, reads DAGVTQSPTHLIKTRGQQVTLRCSPISGHKSVSWYQQVLGQGPQFIFQYYEKEERGRGNFPDRFSARQFPNYSSELNVNALLLGDSALYLCASSSTGTKNQPQHFGDGTRLSIL.

The count of this clone is one. V usage is TRBV9 and J usage is TRBJ1-2; D ambiguous. The V end lost 5 bases, the J end lost 4 bases, and 9 bases lay between the germline ends. CDR1 and CDR2 (germline): SGDLS, YYNGEE. The CDR3 extends over 12 amino acids. The CDR3 is CASRTAGYGYTF. The CDR3 region has the DNA TGTGCCAGCAGAACGGCGGGCTATGGCTACACCTTC.

The chain couples TRBV7-2 to TRBJ2-1; 9 bases are a match to TRBD2. Germline V gene data show CDR1 as SGHTA and CDR2 as FQGNSA. V gave up 2 bases and J gave up 0 bases; unmatched junction bases: 8. The CDR3 length is 18 residues. The CDR3 DNA is TGTGCCAGCAGCTTAAGGGCTAGCGGGGCTAGCTCCTACAATGAGCAGTTCTTC. It specifies CASSLRASGASSYNEQFF.

The gene calls are TRBV11-2 and TRBJ2-7; a possible D gene is TRBD2 (5 bases). The CDR3 extends over 13 amino acids. Germline values: CDR1 SGHAT, CDR2 FQNNGV. The germline V and J ends were trimmed by 5 bases and 3 bases, with 11 bases remaining between them. The CDR3 sequence is CASSSRAGYEQYF. CDR3 bases: TGTGCCAGCAGCAGCCGGGCGGGCTACGAGCAGTACTTC.

The genes are TRBV19 and TRBJ1-2; TRBD1 matches at 7 bases. This CDR3 contains 13 residues. Germline CDR1 is LNHDA and CDR2 is SQIVND (reference sequence). V lost 4 bases to trimming and J lost 4 bases; unmatched junction nucleotides: 3. The CDR3 loop is CASSNSGGYGYTF. CDR3 nucleotides: TGTGCCAGTAGTAATTCAGGGGGCTATGGCTACACCTTC.

The chain has TRBV10-3 and TRBJ2-7; 8 bases align to TRBD1. V was clipped by 4 bases and J by 3 bases; unmatched bases: 2. CDR1 and CDR2 (germline): ENHRY, SYGVKD. The CDR3 extends over 13 amino acids. CDR3 bases: TGTGCCATCAGTGTTGGACAGGGCTACGAGCAGTACTTC. This codes for CAISVGQGYEQYF.

V is TRBV20-1 and J is TRBJ2-3, with 15 bases aligning to TRBD2. In germline, CDR1 is DFQATT, CDR2 SNEGSKA (reference sequence). Trimming took 3 bases from V and 1 from J; bases not matched to a gene: 2. The CDR3 runs 16 residues. The CDR3 reads CSASRTSGGGTDTQYF. The CDR3 nucleotides are TGCAGTGCTAGTAGGACTAGCGGGGGGGGCACAGATACGCAGTATTTT.

This clone was counted once. V and J are TRBV2 and TRBJ2-5; 8 nucleotides align to TRBD2. The V gene's germline CDR1 is SNHLY and CDR2 FYNNEI. This CDR3 is built from 15 residues. The V and J ends lost 4 bases and 2 bases, in that order; junction bases with no gene match: 6. CDR3 DNA: TGTGCCAGCAGTGCGTCGCGGGGGGATCAAGAGACCCAGTACTTC. Protein product: CASSASRGDQETQYF.

Only a few counts were recorded for this clone. The rearrangement joins TRBV5-5 to TRBJ1-2; tentative D call: TRBD1 (5 bases). The germline V gene has CDR1 SGHKS and CDR2 YYEKEE (reference sequence). This CDR3 is 15 amino acids long. The V gene lost 1 base and the J gene lost 8 bases, with 18 bases spanning the gap. CDR3 residues: CASSLQFAGRDGYTF. In nucleotides, the CDR3 is TGTGCCAGCAGCTTGCAATTCGCGGGGCGCGACGGCTACACCTTC.

The chain carries TRBV27 and TRBJ1-1; 7 nucleotides line up with TRBD1. After removal of 11 bases from V and 5 bases from J, the junction contained 11 bases not matched to a gene. This CDR3 region has 13 residues. Germline loops: CDR1 MNHEY, CDR2 SMNVEV (reference sequence). CDR3 nucleotides: TGTGCCTCTACTCGGGCAGGGGGAACTGAAGCTTTCTTT. It codes for CASTRAGGTEAFF.

This clone was counted a few times. The chain carries TRBV12-3 or TRBV12-4 and TRBJ1-2, with 7 bases fitting TRBD1. The CDR3 runs 13 residues. V was pared by 5 bases and J by 5 bases, with 5 bases of the junction left unmatched. The CDR3: CASSTTGLYGYTF. CDR3 DNA sequence: TGTGCCAGCAGTACGACAGGGTTATATGGCTACACCTTC.

J is TRBJ1-1 and V is TRBV5-5; 11 bases are shared with TRBD1. Germline CDR1 reads SGHKS; CDR2 reads YYEKEE (reference sequence). The V and J ends lost 9 bases and 3 bases, in that order; junction bases with no gene match: 10. The CDR3 has 15 residues. CDR3 loop: CATTRGTGGHTEAFF. DNA of the CDR3: TGTGCCACAACCCGAGGGACAGGGGGTCACACTGAAGCTTTCTTT.

This clone is a singleton in its sample. This rearrangement joins TRBV18 to TRBJ2-2, with 9 nucleotides matching TRBD1. Germline V gene sequence: CDR1 KGHSH, CDR2 LQKENI. This CDR3 comprises 15 residues. V lost 3 bases and J lost 3; bases outside the gene matches: 2. The CDR3 sequence is CASSPWTGDTGELFF. In DNA, the CDR3 is TGTGCCAGCTCACCTTGGACAGGGGACACCGGGGAGCTGTTTTTT.

V is TRBV16 and J is TRBJ2-5; 9 bases line up with TRBD1. Germline-derived CDR1 and CDR2 are KGHSY and FQNENV. Losses at the gene ends were 8 bases for V and 7 bases for J; bases not matched to a gene: 8. CDR3 length equals 13 residues. The DNA of the CDR3 is TGTGCCAGCCTGGACAGGGGAGAGTGGACCCAGTACTTC. It codes for CASLDRGEWTQYF.

The rearrangement uses TRBV9 and TRBJ2-1, with D possibly matching TRBD1 (6 bases). V lost 2 bases and J 10 bases, leaving 25 bases between the germline ends. CDR3 length: 17 amino acids. Germline V gene data show CDR1 as SGDLS and CDR2 as YYNGEE. The CDR3 region is CASSVDLTDRTGIEQFF. The DNA of the CDR3 is TGTGCCAGCAGCGTTGACCTCACAGACAGGACGGGCATCGAGCAGTTCTTC.

This sequence joins TRBV3-1 (or the pseudogene TRBV3-2) and TRBJ2-7; tentative D call: TRBD2 (6 bases). Germline lookup yields CDR1 LGHDT and CDR2 YNNKEL (reference sequence). Trimming removed 4 bases from V and 4 bases from J, with 14 bases in between. There are 14 residues in the CDR3. CDR3 sequence (DNA): TGTGCCAGCAGCCCGCATCATGGAGGGTACGAGCAGTACTTC. It translates to CASSPHHGGYEQYF.

The chain has TRBV28 and TRBJ1-4; D gene unclear. This CDR3 spans 12 amino acids. The ends were cut back, 3 bases at V and 8 bases at J, with 7 bases in the middle. The germline gives CDR1 MDHEN, CDR2 SYDVKM. The CDR3 coding sequence is TGTGCCAGCAGTTTCCGGGGAGAAAAACTGTTTTTT. Translation: CASSFRGEKLFF.

The V gene is TRBV7-3, the J gene TRBJ2-3; D not resolved. The length of the CDR3 is 14 residues. From germline, CDR1 is SGHTA and CDR2 FQGTGA. The V end lost 4 bases, the J end lost 0 bases, and 8 bases lay between the germline ends. In DNA form, the CDR3 reads TGTGCCAGCAGCTCTACAGCTAGCACAGATACGCAGTATTTT. Its protein is CASSSTASTDTQYF.